One and the same sample provided the 9 T cell receptor beta chains below, sequenced in a study of blood T cell repertoires in COVID-19. Clones were read by immunoSEQ multiplex PCR, and TCRdb kept only the in-frame ones, dropping some. The sample lists about 140,000 clones, about 87% occurring once. Sequencing was carried out using peripheral blood. The receptors originated from a woman between 35 and 50 years old with acute or convalescent COVID-19.

J is TRBJ1-4 and V is TRBV4-1; TRBD1 aligns across 10 bases. The ends lost 5 bases at V and 10 bases at J; junction bases unmatched: 10. Germline V gene lookup returns CDR1 MGHRA and CDR2 YSYEKL. The CDR3 totals 15 residues. This chain's CDR3 is CASSSPGTGAGKLFF. The CDR3 nucleotides read TGCGCCAGCAGCTCTCCCGGGACAGGGGCGGGAAAACTGTTTTTT.

This clone has only one observation. CDR3 protein: CASSQPPGQGLNQPQHF. Written as DNA, the CDR3 is TGTGCCAGCAGCCAGCCCCCGGGACAGGGTCTCAATCAGCCCCAGCATTTT. The chain uses TRBV4-2 and TRBJ1-5, with 9 bases that match TRBD1. The trim removed 3 bases at V and 3 bases at J, leaving 9 bases unmatched. Germline values: CDR1 LGHNA, CDR2 YNFKEQ. The length of the CDR3 is 17 residues.

The chain combines TRBV28 with TRBJ1-5; possibly TRBD1 for D (6 bases). V lost 2 bases, J lost 1 base, and 9 bases lay in between. The CDR3 has 15 residues. Germline V gene data show CDR1 as MDHEN and CDR2 as SYDVKM. Written as DNA, the CDR3 is TGTGCCAGCAGTTTAATGGGGGCAAGCAATCAGCCCCAGCATTTT. Translating it yields CASSLMGASNQPQHF.

This chain uses TRBV24-1 with TRBJ1-2, with 7 bases aligning to TRBD1. CDR1 KGHDR and CDR2 SFDVKD come from the germline V gene. This CDR3 is 14 amino acids long. Germline trimming cut 10 bases from V and 2 bases from J; bases unmatched to any gene: 9. CDR3 sequence (DNA): TGTGCCACAGCCGGACAGGAGAACAACTATGGCTACACCTTC. As protein: CATAGQENNYGYTF.

The J gene is TRBJ2-7, the V gene TRBV4-3; 11 positions agree with TRBD2. This CDR3 region has 17 residues. The germline gives CDR1 LGHNA, CDR2 YSLEER. With V trimmed by 0 bases and J by 0 bases, 4 bases remained unmatched. The CDR3 DNA reads TGCGCCAGCAGCCAAGAGCTAGCGGGAGGACTCTCCTACGAGCAGTACTTC. This codes for CASSQELAGGLSYEQYF.

CDR3 amino acids: CASSFLAVSTDTQYF. CDR3 coding DNA: TGTGCCAGCAGCTTCCTAGCGGTATCCACAGATACGCAGTATTTT. V usage is TRBV7-2 and J usage is TRBJ2-3; 7 bases fit TRBD2. This CDR3 spans 15 amino acids. Germline V gene lookup returns CDR1 SGHTA and CDR2 FQGNSA. Unmatched junction bases numbered 5, after V lost 3 bases and J lost 2 bases.

V gene TRBV3-1 (or the pseudogene TRBV3-2) combines with J gene TRBJ2-5; TRBD2 aligns across 10 bases. Per the germline V gene, CDR1 is LGHDT and CDR2 is YNNKEL (reference sequence). The CDR3 extends over 15 amino acids. With V trimmed by 2 bases and J by 5 bases, 5 bases remained unmatched. CDR3 coding DNA: TGTGCCAGCAGCCAAAGGGGACTAGCGAGCGAGACCCAGTACTTC. The encoded protein is CASSQRGLASETQYF.

The V call is TRBV4-3, the J call TRBJ1-2; D call uncertain. CDR1 and CDR2 (germline): LGHNA, YSLEER. V lost 0 bases, J lost 1 base, and 9 bases lay in between. The CDR3 contains 15 residues. DNA for the CDR3: TGCGCCAGCAGCCAAGATGGAGGGAGTAACTATGGCTACACCTTC. Translating it yields CASSQDGGSNYGYTF.

This chain uses TRBV6-5 with TRBJ2-3, with 7 bases that match TRBD2. The CDR3 contains 14 residues. J was trimmed by 6 bases and V by 5 bases; bases with no gene match: 8. Germline V gives CDR1 MNHEY, CDR2 SVGAGI. The CDR3 sequence: CASSRTSLGDTQYF. As DNA, the CDR3 is TGTGCCAGCAGTCGGACTAGTCTGGGGGATACGCAGTATTTT.